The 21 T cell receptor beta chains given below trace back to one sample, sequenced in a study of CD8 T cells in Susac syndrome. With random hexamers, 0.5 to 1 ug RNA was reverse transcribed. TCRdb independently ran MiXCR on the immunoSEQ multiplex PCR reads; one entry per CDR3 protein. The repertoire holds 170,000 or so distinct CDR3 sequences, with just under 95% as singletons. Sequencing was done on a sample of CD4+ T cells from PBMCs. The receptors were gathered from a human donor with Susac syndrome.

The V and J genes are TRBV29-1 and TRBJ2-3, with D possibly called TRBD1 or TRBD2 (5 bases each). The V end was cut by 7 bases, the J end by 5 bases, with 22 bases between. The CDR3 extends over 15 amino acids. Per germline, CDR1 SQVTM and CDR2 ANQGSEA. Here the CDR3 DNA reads TGCAGCGGTGGGGGTGGGCAGGGCGGAGGAGATACGCAGTATTTT. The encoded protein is CSGGGGQGGGDTQYF.

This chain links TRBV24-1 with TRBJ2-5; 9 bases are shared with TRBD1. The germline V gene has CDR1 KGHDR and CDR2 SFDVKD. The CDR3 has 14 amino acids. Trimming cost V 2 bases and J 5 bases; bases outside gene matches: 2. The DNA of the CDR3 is TGTGCCACCAGTGATTCAGGACAGGGGGAGACCCAGTACTTC. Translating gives CATSDSGQGETQYF.

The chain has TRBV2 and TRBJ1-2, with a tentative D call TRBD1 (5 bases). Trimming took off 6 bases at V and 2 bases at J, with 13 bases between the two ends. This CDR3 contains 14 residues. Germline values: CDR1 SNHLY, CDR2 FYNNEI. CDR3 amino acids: CASRAQTANYGYTF. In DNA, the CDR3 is TGTGCCAGCAGAGCACAGACAGCGAACTATGGCTACACCTTC.

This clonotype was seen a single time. The CDR3 reads CASSRLDYNEQFF. The CDR3 DNA sequence: TGTGCCAGCAGCCGACTAGATTACAATGAGCAGTTCTTC. This sequence joins TRBV3-1 and TRBJ2-1; D is perhaps TRBD2 (6 bases). CDR1 and CDR2 from the germline V gene are LGHDT and YNNKEL (reference sequence). Trimming took 4 bases from V and 4 from J, leaving 8 bases between them. There are 13 residues in the CDR3.

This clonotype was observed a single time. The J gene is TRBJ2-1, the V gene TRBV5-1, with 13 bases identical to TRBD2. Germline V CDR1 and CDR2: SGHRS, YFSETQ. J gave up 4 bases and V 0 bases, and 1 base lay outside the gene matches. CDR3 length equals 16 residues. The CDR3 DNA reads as TGCGCCAGCAGCTTGGAGACTAGCGGGGGGTACAATGAGCAGTTCTTC. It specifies CASSLETSGGYNEQFF.

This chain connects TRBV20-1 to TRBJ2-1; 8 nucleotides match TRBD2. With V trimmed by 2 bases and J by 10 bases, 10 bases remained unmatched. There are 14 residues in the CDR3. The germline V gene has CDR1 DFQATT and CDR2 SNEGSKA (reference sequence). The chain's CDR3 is CSARLAGPQAEQFF. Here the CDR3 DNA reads TGCAGTGCTAGATTAGCGGGACCGCAAGCCGAGCAGTTCTTC.

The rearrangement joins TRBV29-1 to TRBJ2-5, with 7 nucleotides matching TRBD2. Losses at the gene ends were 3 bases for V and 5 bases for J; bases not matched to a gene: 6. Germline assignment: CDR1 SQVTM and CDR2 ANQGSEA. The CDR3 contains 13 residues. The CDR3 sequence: CSVEGRGVETQYF. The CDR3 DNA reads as TGCAGCGTTGAGGGGAGGGGAGTGGAGACCCAGTACTTC. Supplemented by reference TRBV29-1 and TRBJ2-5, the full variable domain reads SAVISQKPSRDICQRGTSLTIQCQVDSQVTMMFWYRQQPGQSLTLIATANQGSEATYESGFVIDKFPISRPNLTFSTLTVSNMSPEDSSIYLCSVEGRGVETQYFGPGTRLLVL.

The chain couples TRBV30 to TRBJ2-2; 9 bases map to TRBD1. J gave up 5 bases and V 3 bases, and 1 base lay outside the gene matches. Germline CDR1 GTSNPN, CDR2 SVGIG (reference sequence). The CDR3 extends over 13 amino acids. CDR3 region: CAWRTGGTGELFF. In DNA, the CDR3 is TGTGCCTGGAGGACAGGGGGAACCGGGGAGCTGTTTTTT.

CDR3 protein: CSAGAGQGLYEQYF. For the CDR3, the DNA is TGCAGCGCGGGGGCTGGGCAGGGGCTCTACGAGCAGTACTTC. This chain connects TRBV29-1 to TRBJ2-7, with D perhaps being TRBD1 or TRBD2 (6 bases each). CDR1 is SQVTM and CDR2 is ANQGSEA in the germline V gene. Trimming cost V 7 bases and J 3 bases, with 19 bases left between them. The CDR3 totals 14 residues.

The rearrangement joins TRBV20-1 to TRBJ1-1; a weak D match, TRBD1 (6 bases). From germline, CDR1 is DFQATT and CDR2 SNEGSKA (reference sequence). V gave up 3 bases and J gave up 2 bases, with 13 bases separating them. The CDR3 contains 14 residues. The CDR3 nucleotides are TGCAGTGCTAGCGCGGGGGCTCCTAACACTGAAGCTTTCTTT. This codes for CSASAGAPNTEAFF.

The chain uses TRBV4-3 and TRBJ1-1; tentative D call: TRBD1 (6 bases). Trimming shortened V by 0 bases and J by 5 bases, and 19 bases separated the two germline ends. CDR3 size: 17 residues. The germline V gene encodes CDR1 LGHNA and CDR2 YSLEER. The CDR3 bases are TGCGCCAGCAGCCAAGATCTTGCTGGGGGGCCAGGGACTGAAGCTTTCTTT. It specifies CASSQDLAGGPGTEAFF.

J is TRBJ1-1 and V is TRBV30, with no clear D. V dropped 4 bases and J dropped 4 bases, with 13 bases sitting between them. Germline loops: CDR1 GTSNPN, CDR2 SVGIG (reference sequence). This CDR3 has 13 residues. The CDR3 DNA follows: TGTGCCTGGATTCCGGGCCTTTCCACTGAAGCTTTCTTT. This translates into CAWIPGLSTEAFF.

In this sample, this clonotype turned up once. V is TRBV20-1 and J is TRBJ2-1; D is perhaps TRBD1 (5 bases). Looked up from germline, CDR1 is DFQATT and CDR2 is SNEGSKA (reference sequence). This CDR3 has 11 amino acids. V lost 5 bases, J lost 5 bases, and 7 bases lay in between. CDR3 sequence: CSAVGDNEQFF. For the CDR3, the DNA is TGCAGTGCTGTAGGGGACAATGAGCAGTTCTTC.

The CDR3 DNA follows: TGTGCCAGCTGGTATGAGCAGTTCTTC. Protein: CASWYEQFF. The chain couples TRBV21-1 to TRBJ2-1. TRBV21-1 is a documented pseudogene. CDR3 length: 9 amino acids.

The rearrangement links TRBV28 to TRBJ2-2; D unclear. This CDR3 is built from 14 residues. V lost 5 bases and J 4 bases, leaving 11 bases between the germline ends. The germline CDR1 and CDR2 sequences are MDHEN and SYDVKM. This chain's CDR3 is CASSVLSGTGELFF. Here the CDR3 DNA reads TGTGCCAGCAGTGTACTAAGTGGCACCGGGGAGCTGTTTTTT.

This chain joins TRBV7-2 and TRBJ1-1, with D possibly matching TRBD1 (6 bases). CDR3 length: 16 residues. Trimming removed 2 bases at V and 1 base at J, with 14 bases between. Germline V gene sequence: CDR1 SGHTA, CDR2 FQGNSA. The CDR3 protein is CASSLFPGAGNTEAFF. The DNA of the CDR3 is TGTGCCAGCAGCTTATTCCCAGGGGCGGGGAACACTGAAGCTTTCTTT.

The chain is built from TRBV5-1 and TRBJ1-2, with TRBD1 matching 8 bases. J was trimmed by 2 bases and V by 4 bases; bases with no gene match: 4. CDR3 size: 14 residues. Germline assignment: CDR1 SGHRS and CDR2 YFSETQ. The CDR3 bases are TGCGCCAGCAGCCCGACAGGGGAAAACTATGGCTACACCTTC. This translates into CASSPTGENYGYTF.

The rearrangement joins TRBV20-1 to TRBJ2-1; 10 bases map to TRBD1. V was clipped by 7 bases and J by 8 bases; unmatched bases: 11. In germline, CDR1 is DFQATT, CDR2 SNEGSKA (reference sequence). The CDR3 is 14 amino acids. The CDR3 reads CSVHRQGAVDEQFF. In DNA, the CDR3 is TGCAGTGTTCATCGACAGGGGGCGGTCGATGAGCAGTTCTTC.

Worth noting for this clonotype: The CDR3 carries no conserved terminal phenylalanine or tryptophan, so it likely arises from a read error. In DNA form, the CDR3 reads TGTGCCAGCAAAACAGCAAGGAGGCCTGAAGCTTTCCTT. It translates to CASKTARRPEAFL. The V call is TRBV2, the J call TRBJ1-1; D not certain. This CDR3 contains 13 residues. Trimming cost V 7 bases and J 6 bases, with 15 bases left between them. Germline values: CDR1 SNHLY, CDR2 FYNNEI.

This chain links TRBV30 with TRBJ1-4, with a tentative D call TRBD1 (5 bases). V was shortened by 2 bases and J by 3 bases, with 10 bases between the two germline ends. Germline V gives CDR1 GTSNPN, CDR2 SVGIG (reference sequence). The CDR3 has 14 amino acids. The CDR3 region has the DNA TGTGCCTGGAGTTTAACAGGAGCTAATGAAAAACTGTTTTTT. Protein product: CAWSLTGANEKLFF.

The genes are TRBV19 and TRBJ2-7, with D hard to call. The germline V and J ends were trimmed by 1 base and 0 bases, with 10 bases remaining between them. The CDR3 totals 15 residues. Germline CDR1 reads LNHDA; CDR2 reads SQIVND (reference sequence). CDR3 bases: TGTGCCAGTAGTATAGGGCACTCCTACTCCTACGAGCAGTACTTC. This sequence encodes CASSIGHSYSYEQYF.